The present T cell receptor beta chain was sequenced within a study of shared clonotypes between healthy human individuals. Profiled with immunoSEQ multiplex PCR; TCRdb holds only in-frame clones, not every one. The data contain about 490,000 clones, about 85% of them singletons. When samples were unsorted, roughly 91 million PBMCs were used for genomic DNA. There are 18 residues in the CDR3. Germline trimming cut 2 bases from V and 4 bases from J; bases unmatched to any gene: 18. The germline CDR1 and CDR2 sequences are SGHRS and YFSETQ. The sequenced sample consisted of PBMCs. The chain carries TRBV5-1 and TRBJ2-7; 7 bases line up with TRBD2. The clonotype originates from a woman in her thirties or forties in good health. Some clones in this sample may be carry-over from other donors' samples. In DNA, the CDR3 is TGCGCCAGCAGCTTCAAAAACTCTTGGGTCCGGGAGGTGTACGAGCAGTACTTC. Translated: CASSFKNSWVREVYEQYF.